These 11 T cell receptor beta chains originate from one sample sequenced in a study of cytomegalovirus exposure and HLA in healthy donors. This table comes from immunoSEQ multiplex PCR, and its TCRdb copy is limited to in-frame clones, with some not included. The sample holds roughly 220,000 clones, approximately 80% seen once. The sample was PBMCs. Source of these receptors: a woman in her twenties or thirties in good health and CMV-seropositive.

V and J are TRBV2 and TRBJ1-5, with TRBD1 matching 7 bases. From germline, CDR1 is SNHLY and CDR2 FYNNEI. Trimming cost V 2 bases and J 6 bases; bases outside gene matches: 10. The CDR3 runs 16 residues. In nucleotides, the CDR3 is TGTGCCAGCAGTGAACAGGAACAGGGGTTCGGTCAGCCCCAGCATTTT. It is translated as CASSEQEQGFGQPQHF. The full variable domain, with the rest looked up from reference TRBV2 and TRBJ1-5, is EPEVTQTPSHQVTQMGQEVILRCVPISNHLYFYWYRQILGQKVEFLVSFYNNEISEKSEIFDDQFSVERPDGSNFTLKIRSTKLEDSAMYFCASSEQEQGFGQPQHFGDGTRLSIL.

This CDR3 reads CASSEGGGGGTEAFF. CDR3 in DNA: TGTGCCAGCAGTGAAGGGGGAGGGGGTGGGACTGAAGCTTTCTTT. The V call is TRBV6-1, the J call TRBJ1-1, with a possible D match to TRBD1 (6 bases). Per germline, CDR1 MNHNS and CDR2 SASEGT. The CDR3 totals 15 residues. The V end lost 1 base, the J end lost 5 bases, and 14 bases lay between the germline ends.

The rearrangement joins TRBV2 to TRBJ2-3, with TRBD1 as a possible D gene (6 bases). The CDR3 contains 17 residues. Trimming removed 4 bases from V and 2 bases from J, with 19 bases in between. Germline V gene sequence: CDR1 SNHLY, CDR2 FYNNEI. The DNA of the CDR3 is TGTGCCAGCAGTGGTCCCCTTAGAGGGGGTCCCACAGATACGCAGTATTTT. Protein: CASSGPLRGGPTDTQYF.

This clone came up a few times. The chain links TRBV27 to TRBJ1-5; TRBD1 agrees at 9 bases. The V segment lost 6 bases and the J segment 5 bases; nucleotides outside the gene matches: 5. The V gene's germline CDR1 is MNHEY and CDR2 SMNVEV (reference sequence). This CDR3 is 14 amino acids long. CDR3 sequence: CASSRDRDHQPQHF. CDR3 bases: TGTGCCAGCAGCCGGGACAGGGACCATCAGCCCCAGCATTTT.

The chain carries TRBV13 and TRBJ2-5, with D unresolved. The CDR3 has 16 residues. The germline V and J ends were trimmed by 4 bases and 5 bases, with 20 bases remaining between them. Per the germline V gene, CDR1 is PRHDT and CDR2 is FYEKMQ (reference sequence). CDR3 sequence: CASSSMGPKGLETQYF. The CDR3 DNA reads TGTGCCAGCAGCTCCATGGGTCCGAAGGGTCTGGAGACCCAGTACTTC.

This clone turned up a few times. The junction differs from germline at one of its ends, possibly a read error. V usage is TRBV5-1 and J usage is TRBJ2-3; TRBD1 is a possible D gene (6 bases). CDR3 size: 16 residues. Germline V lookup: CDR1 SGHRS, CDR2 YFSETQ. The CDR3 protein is CASSLAGTYYTDTQYF. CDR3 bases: TGTGCCAGCAGCTTGGCTGGGACATACTACACAGATACGCAGTATTTT.

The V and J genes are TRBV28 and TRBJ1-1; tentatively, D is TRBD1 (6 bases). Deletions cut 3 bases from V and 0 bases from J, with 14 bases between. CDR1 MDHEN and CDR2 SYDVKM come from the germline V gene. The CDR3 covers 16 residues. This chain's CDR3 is CASSFYRGHMNTEAFF. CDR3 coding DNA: TGTGCCAGCAGTTTTTATCGGGGGCATATGAACACTGAAGCTTTCTTT.

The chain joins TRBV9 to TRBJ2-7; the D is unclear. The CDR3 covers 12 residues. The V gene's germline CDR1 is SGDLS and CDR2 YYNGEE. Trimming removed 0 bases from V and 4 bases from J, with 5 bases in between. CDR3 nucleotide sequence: TGTGCCAGCAGCGTAGATCAGTACGAGCAGTACTTC. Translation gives CASSVDQYEQYF.

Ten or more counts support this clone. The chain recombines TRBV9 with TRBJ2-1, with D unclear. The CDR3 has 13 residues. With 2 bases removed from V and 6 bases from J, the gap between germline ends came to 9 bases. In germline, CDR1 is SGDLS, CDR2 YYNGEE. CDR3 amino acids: CASSVRFGNEQFF. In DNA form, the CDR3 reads TGTGCCAGCAGCGTCCGTTTCGGCAATGAGCAGTTCTTC.

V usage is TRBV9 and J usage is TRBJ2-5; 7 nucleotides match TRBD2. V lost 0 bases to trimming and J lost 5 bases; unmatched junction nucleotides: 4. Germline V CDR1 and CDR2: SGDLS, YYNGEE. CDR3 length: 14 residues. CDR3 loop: CASSVGTSGETQYF. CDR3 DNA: TGTGCCAGCAGCGTAGGGACTAGTGGGGAGACCCAGTACTTC.

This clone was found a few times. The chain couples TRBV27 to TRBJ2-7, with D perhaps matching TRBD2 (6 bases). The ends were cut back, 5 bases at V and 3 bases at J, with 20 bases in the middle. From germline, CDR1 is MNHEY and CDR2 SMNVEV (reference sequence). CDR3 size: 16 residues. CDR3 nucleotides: TGTGCCAGCAGTCTCCTAGCGACAAGGCTGGACTACGAGCAGTACTTC. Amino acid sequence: CASSLLATRLDYEQYF.